Listed below are T cell receptor beta chains from one sample, sequenced in a study of early T cells in non-severe SARS-CoV-2 infection. MiXCR, applied by TCRdb to the 5' RACE reads, yields one record per CDR3 protein. The table records tens of thousands of distinct CDR3 sequences, 4.5% to 7% of them present only once. This material consisted of whole blood, taken at baseline. The receptors originated from an adult who was a healthcare worker with PCR-confirmed SARS-CoV-2 infection or an uninfected control (not recorded which). Each CDR3 is given with its conserved first and last residue. A D gene is named only where the DNA matches it firmly. Size values are once, few and many counts, or a class for expanded clones, and some rows have none.

many	.	TRBV7-2	TRBJ1-5	TGTGCCAGCAGCTTACGACCGGCCTCCCGGCAGCCCCAGCATTTT	CASSLRPASRQPQHF
many	.	TRBV12-3/TRBV12-4	TRBJ1-5	TGTGCCAGCAGTTTTTCCGGAGCGGATCAGCCCCAGCATTTT	CASSFSGADQPQHF
many	.	TRBV4-1	TRBJ2-5	TGCGCCAGCAGCACAGAAGAGACCCAGTACTTC	CASSTEETQYF
many	.	TRBV6-2/TRBV6-3	TRBJ1-5	TGTGCCAGCAGTTATTCCGGACGGAGCATCAATCAGCCCCAGCATTTT	CASSYSGRSINQPQHF
many	.	TRBV7-2	TRBJ2-7	TGTGCCAGCAGCTTAAGGGGTCACGAGCAGTACTTC	CASSLRGHEQYF
many	.	TRBV24-1	TRBJ1-5	TGTGCCACCAGTGCGACAGCACCGAGCTGGCCCCAGCATTTT	CATSATAPSWPQHF
many	TRBD1	TRBV29-1	TRBJ1-5	TGCAGCGTTGCAGGGGGCAGCAATCAGCCCCAGCATTTT	CSVAGGSNQPQHF
many	TRBD1	TRBV12-3/TRBV12-4	TRBJ2-4	TGTGCCAGCAGTTCGGGACAGGGGGCAAGCTCTGGAAACATTCAGTACTTC	CASSSGQGASSGNIQYF
many	TRBD2	TRBV7-8	TRBJ2-3	TGTGCCAGCAGCCGAGGTAGCGGGAAACACACAGATACGCAGTATTTT	CASSRGSGKHTDTQYF
many	.	TRBV20-1	TRBJ2-2	TGCAGTGCTAGAGGGCTCGCGGGGGAGCTGTTTTTT	CSARGLAGELFF
few	.	TRBV5-5	TRBJ2-3	TGTGCCAGCAGCTTGGATCCTTGGGCGGCAGATACGCAGTATTTT	CASSLDPWAADTQYF
many	TRBD1	TRBV9	TRBJ1-2	TGTGCCAGCAGCGCGGAGGGGGCGCTATCCTATGGCTACACCTTC	CASSAEGALSYGYTF
many	.	TRBV29-1	TRBJ2-2	TGCAGCGTTAGGGTCCTGAACACCGGGGAGCTGTTTTTT	CSVRVLNTGELFF
.	.	TRBV29-1	TRBJ1-3	TGCAGCGTTGAAGAGGGGCTAAGCGACACCATATATTTT	CSVEEGLSDTIYF
few	.	TRBV7-2	TRBJ2-5	TGTGCCAGCAGCCCCCACCCAACTAGCCCTGCGTACTTC	CASSPHPTSPAYF
many	.	TRBV5-8	TRBJ2-1	TGTGCCAGCAGCCTAGCGTGGGAGCAGTTCTTC	CASSLAWEQFF
many	TRBD1	TRBV9	TRBJ1-2	TGTGCCAGCAGCGAGCCGGGACAGGGCAGATTTAACTATGGCTACACCTTC	CASSEPGQGRFNYGYTF
.	TRBD2	TRBV29-1	TRBJ2-1	TGCAGCGTTGATCCTCAGGGGGGGACTAGCGGAGCCTACAATGAGCAGTTCTTC	CSVDPQGGTSGAYNEQFF
.	TRBD1	TRBV6-2/TRBV6-3	TRBJ1-2	TGTGCCAGCAGCCGGACAGGGAGCCCCTATGGCTACACCTTC	CASSRTGSPYGYTF
many	TRBD2	TRBV13	TRBJ2-1	TGTGCCAGCAGCTTGGAACCGGGACTAGCGGGGGCTAGCTCCTACAATGAGCAGTTCTTC	CASSLEPGLAGASSYNEQFF
many	TRBD1	TRBV20-1	TRBJ1-1	TGCAGTGCTTCGCTTACTGGACAGGGACGCCTGGCTTTCTTT	CSASLTGQGRLAFF
many	TRBD2	TRBV10-2	TRBJ2-4	TGCGCCAGCAGTGGCGGGACTAGCGGGAAAAACATTCAGTACTTC	CASSGGTSGKNIQYF
.	.	TRBV29-1	TRBJ2-2	TGCAGCGCTCGGGCATGGGTCGGGGAGCTGTTTTTT	CSARAWVGELFF
many	TRBD1	TRBV19	TRBJ2-5	TGTGCCAGTAGTACTACAGGGGTAAAAGAGACCCAGTACTTC	CASSTTGVKETQYF
many	.	TRBV19	TRBJ2-2	TGTGCCACCCGGCGGAGTCTCACCGGGGAGCTGTTTTTT	CATRRSLTGELFF
many	.	TRBV6-2/TRBV6-3	TRBJ2-5	TGTGCCAGCAGTTACAGGATAGAAGAGACCCAGTACTTC	CASSYRIEETQYF
many	TRBD1	TRBV10-3	TRBJ2-2	TGTGCCATCAGTGAGAGGACAGGGTACACCGGGGAGCTGTTTTTT	CAISERTGYTGELFF
.	.	TRBV5-1	TRBJ2-2	TGCGCCAGCAGCCCCCCCTCTACCGGGGAGCTGTTTTTT	CASSPPSTGELFF
.	TRBD2	TRBV7-9	TRBJ2-5	TGTGCCGCTAGCGGGAGGGAGACCCAGTACTTC	CAASGRETQYF
few	.	TRBV11-2	TRBJ2-7	TGTGCCAGCAGCTTAGACCCTCTTAGTGAGCAGTACTTC	CASSLDPLSEQYF
many	TRBD2	TRBV6-5	TRBJ2-7	TGTGCCAGCAGTTACGCAGCGGGGGGCCCCCTCGGGGAGCAGTACTTC	CASSYAAGGPLGEQYF
many	TRBD2	TRBV19	TRBJ2-3	TGTGCCAGTAGTCTCCGACTAGCGGGAGCGGGTACGCAGTATTTT	CASSLRLAGAGTQYF
many	TRBD2	TRBV6-1	TRBJ2-1	TGTGCCAGCAGTTCCCGGACTAGCGGGGTGCACAATGAGCAGTTCTTC	CASSSRTSGVHNEQFF
many	.	TRBV2	TRBJ1-1	TGTGCCAGCAGTGAATGGGGGGCTGTGGGGAACACTGAAGCTTTCTTT	CASSEWGAVGNTEAFF
many	.	TRBV7-9	TRBJ1-6	TGTGCCAGCAACCCCGCGCGGGCACAGAATAATTCACCCCTCCACTTT	CASNPARAQNNSPLHF
many	TRBD1	TRBV2	TRBJ1-6	TGTGCCGGCGCACCGGGACAGGGAAAAAGACCCCTCCACTTT	CAGAPGQGKRPLHF
many	.	TRBV24-1	TRBJ2-5	TGTGCCACCAGTGATCAGAGCAGAAGGGAGACCCAGTACTTC	CATSDQSRRETQYF
many	.	TRBV20-1	TRBJ2-5	TGCAGTGCTAACCGCGGAGAGACCCAGTACTTC	CSANRGETQYF